Listed here is a single T cell receptor (beta chain). What it binds is not known. Libraries were prepared by immunoSEQ multiplex PCR; TCRdb keeps only in-frame clonotypes and omits some of them. Altogether over 100,000 clones are present, approximately 95% being singletons, with the ten largest covering 0.095% to 0.15%. V lost 4 bases, J lost 6 bases, and 9 bases lay in between. This CDR3 spans 13 amino acids. CDR1 is SNHLY and CDR2 is FYNNEI in the germline V gene. The data were obtained in a study of graft-versus-host responses after intestinal transplantation. Turning to the study itself: For around 3 years after anti-thymocyte globulin induction, all recipients took tacrolimus and steroids. Findings of the study overall: Peak circulating GvH clone levels were associated with early post-transplant HvG declines.

This sequence originates from a human donor who received an intestinal transplant. The chain carries TRBV2 and TRBJ2-2; D possibly corresponds to TRBD1 (5 bases). Sequencing was performed on unstimulated CD4+ T cells sorted from spleen or lymph node cells, taken before intestinal transplant. CDR3 nucleotides: TGTGCCAGCAGTGTTGAAGGGGCCGGGGAGCTGTTTTTT. Its translation is CASSVEGAGELFF. Full variable domain (outside the CDR3, taken from reference TRBV2 and TRBJ2-2): EPEVTQTPSHQVTQMGQEVILRCVPISNHLYFYWYRQILGQKVEFLVSFYNNEISEKSEIFDDQFSVERPDGSNFTLKIRSTKLEDSAMYFCASSVEGAGELFFGEGSRLTVL.